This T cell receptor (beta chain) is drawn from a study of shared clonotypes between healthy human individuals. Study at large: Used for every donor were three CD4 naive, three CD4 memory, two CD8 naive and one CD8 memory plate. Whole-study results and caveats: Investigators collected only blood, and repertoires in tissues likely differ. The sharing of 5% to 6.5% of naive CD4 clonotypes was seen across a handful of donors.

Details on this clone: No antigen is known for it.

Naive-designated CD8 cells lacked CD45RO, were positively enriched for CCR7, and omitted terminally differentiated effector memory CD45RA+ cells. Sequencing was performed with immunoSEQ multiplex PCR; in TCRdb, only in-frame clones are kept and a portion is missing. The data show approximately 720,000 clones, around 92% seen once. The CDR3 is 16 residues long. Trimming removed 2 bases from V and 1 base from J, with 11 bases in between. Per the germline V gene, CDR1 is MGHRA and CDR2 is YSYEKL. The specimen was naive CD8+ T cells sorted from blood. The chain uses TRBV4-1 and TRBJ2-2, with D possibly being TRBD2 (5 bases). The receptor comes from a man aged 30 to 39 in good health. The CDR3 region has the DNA TGCGCCAGCAGCCAATCGAGCGGAAAGAACACCGGGGAGCTGTTTTTT. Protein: CASSQSSGKNTGELFF.